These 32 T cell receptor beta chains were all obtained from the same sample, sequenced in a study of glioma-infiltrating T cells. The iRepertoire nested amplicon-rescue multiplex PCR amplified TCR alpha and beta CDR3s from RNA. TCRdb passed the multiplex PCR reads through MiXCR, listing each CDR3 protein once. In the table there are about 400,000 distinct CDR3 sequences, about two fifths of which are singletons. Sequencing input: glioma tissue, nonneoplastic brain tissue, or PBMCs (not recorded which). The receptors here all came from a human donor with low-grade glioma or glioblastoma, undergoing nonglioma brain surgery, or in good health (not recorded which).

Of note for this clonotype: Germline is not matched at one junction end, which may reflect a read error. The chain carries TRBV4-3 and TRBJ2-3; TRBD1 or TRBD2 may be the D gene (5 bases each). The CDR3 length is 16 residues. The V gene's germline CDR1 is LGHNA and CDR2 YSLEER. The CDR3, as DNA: TGCGCCAGCAGCCAAGATAGCGAGTGGGGCACAGATACGCGGTATTTT. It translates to CASSQDSEWGTDTRYF.

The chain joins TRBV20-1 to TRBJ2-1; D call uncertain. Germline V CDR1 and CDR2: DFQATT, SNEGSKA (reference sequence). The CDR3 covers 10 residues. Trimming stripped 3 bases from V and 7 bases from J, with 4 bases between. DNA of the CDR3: TGCAGTGCTAGTAGGAATGAGCAGTTCTTC. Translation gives CSASRNEQFF.

CDR3 loop: CASSPIGKGPYGGEQYF. The CDR3 nucleotides are TGTGCCAGCAGCCCTATTGGAAAGGGCCCCTACGGGGGGGAGCAGTACTTC. The genes are TRBV7-9 and TRBJ2-7; 7 nucleotides agree with TRBD2. The CDR3 spans 17 residues. CDR1 and CDR2 from the germline V gene are SEHNR and FQNEAQ (reference sequence). V gave up 5 bases and J gave up 7 bases; unmatched junction bases: 20.

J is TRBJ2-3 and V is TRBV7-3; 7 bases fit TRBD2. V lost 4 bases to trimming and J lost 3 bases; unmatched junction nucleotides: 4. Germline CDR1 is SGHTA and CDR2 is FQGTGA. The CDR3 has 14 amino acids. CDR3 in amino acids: CASSYMGGTDTQYF. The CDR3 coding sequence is TGTGCCAGCAGCTACATGGGGGGGACAGATACGCAGTATTTT.

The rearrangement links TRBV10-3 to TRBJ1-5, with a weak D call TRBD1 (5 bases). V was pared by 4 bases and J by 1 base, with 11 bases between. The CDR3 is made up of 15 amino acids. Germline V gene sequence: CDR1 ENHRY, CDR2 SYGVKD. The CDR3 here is CAISVMGGSNQPQHF. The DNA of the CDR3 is TGTGCCATCAGTGTCATGGGGGGGAGCAATCAGCCCCAGCATTTT.

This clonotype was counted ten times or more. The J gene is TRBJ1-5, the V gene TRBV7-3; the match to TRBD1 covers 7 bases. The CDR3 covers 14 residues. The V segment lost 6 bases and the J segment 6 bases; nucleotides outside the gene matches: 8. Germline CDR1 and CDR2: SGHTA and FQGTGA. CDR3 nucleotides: TGTGCCAGCAGAACTGACAGGGAGTTTCAGCCCCAGCATTTT. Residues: CASRTDREFQPQHF.

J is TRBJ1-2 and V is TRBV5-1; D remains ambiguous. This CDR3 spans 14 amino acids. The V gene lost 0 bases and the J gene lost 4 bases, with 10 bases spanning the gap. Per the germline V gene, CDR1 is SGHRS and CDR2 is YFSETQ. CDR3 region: CASSLEARPYGYTF. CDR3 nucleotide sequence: TGCGCCAGCAGCTTGGAGGCCAGACCCTATGGCTACACCTTC.

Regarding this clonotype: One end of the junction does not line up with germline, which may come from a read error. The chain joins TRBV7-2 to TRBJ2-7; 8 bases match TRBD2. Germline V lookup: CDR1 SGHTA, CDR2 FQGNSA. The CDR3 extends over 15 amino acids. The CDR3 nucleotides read TGTGCCAGCAGCCTAGGCGGGGGGCTTTCCCCCGAGGAGTACTTC. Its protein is CASSLGGGLSPEEYF.

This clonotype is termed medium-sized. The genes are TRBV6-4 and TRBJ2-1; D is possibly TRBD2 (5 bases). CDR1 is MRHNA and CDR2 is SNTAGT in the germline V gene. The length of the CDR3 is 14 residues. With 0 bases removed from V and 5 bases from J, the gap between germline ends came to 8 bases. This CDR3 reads CASSDSWENNEQFF. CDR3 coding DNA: TGTGCCAGCAGTGACTCATGGGAGAACAATGAGCAGTTCTTC.

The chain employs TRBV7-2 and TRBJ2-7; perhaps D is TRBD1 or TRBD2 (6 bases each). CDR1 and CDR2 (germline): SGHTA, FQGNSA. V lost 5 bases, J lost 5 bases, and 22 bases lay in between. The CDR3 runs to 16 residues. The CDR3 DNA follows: TGTGCCAGCAGCCCGAGAATACAGGGACTTATCGACGAGCAGTACTTC. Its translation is CASSPRIQGLIDEQYF.

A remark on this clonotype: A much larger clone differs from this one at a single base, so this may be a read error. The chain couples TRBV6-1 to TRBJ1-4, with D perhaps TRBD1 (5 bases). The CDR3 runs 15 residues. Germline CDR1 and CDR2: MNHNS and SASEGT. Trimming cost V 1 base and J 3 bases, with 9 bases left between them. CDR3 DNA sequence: TGTGCCAGCAGTGAAGGCGGGGCAGCTAATGAAAAACTGTTTTTT. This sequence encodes CASSEGGAANEKLFF.

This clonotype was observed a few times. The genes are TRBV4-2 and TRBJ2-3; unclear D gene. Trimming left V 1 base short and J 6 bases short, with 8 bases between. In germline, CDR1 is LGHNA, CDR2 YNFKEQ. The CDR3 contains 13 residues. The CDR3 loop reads CASSQVGRDTQYF. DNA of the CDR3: TGTGCCAGCAGCCAAGTAGGGCGGGATACGCAGTATTTT.

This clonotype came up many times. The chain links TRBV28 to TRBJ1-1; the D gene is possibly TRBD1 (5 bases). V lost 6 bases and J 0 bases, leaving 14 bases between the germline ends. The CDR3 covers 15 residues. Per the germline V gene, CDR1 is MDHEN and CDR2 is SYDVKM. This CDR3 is CASRRPGRMNTEAFF. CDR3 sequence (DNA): TGTGCCAGCAGACGCCCGGGGCGCATGAACACTGAAGCTTTCTTT.

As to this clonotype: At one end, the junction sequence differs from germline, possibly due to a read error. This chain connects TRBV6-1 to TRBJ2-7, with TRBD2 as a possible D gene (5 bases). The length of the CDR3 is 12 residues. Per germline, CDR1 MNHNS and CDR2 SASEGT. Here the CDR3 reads CASSQGGYGQYF. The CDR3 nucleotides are TGTGCCAGCAGTCAAGGAGGCTACGGGCAGTACTTC.

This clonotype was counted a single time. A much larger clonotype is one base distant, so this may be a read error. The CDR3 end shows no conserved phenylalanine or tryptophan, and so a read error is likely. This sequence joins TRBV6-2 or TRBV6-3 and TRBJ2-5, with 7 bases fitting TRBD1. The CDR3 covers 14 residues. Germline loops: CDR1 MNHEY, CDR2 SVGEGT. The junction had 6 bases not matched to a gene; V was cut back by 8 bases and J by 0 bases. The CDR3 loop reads CASGDRANQETQYS. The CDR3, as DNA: TGTGCCAGCGGGGACAGAGCAAACCAAGAGACCCAGTACTCC.

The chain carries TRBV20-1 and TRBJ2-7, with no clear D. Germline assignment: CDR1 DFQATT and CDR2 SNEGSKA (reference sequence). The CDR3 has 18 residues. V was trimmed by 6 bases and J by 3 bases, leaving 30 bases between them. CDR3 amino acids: CSAQLNPLVQPGLYEQYF. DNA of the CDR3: TGCAGTGCGCAATTAAATCCGCTTGTCCAGCCGGGTCTCTACGAGCAGTACTTC.

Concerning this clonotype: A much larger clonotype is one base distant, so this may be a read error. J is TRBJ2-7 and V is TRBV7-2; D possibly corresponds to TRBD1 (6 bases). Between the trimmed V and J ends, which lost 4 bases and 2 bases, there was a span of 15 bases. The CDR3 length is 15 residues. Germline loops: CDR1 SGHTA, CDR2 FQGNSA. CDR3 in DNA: TGTGCCAGCAGCTCATGGACAGTTCTACCCTACGAGCAGTACTTC. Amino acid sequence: CASSSWTVLPYEQYF.

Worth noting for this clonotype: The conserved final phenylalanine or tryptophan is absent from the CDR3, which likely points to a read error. CDR3 region: CASSLQGFGYYNEQFL. In DNA form, the CDR3 reads TGTGCCAGCAGTTTACAGGGGTTTGGCTACTACAATGAGCAGTTCCTC. This chain uses TRBV27 with TRBJ2-1; D might be TRBD1 (6 bases). CDR3 length: 16 residues. V was shortened by 2 bases and J by 3 bases, with 14 bases between the two germline ends. CDR1 is MNHEY, CDR2 SMNVEV, per germline (reference sequence).

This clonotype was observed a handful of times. The CDR3 DNA sequence: TGTGCCAGCAGCGGCAGGGAACATTCACCCCTCCACTTT. Its translation is CASSGREHSPLHF. J is TRBJ1-6 and V is TRBV7-9; a possible D gene is TRBD1 (5 bases). Deletions cut 5 bases from V and 8 bases from J, with 10 bases between. The CDR3 consists of 13 residues. Germline V gene data show CDR1 as SEHNR and CDR2 as FQNEAQ (reference sequence).

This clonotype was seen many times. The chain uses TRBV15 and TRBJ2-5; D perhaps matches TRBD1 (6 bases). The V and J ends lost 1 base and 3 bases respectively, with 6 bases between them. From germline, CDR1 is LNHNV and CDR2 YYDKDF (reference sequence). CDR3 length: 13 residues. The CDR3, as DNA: TGTGCCACCAGCAGAGGGACAGAAGAGACCCAGTACTTC. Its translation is CATSRGTEETQYF.

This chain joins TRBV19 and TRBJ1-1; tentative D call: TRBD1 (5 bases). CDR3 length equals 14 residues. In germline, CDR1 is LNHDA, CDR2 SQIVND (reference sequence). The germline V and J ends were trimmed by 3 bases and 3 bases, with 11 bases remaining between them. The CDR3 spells CASSIWGGDTEAFF. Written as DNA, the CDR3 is TGTGCCAGTAGTATTTGGGGAGGGGACACTGAAGCTTTCTTT.

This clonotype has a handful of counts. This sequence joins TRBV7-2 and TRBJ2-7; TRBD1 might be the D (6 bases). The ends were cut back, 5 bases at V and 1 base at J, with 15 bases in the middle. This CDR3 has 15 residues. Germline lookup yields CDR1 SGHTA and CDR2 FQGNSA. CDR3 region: CASSAGGDGSYEQYF. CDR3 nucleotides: TGTGCCAGCAGCGCTGGGGGCGACGGGTCCTACGAGCAGTACTTC.

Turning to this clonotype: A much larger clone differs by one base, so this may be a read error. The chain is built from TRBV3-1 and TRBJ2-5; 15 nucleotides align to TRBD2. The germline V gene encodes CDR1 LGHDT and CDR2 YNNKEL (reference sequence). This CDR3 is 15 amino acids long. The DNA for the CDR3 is TGTGCCAGAAGCCAGGGACTAGCGGGAGGAGAGACCCAGTACTTC. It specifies CARSQGLAGGETQYF.

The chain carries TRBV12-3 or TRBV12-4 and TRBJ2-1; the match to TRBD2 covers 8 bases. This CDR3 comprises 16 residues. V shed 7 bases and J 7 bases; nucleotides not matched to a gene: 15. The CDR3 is CASKAEPGLGSNEQFF. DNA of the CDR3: TGTGCCAGCAAAGCCGAACCGGGACTAGGATCAAATGAGCAGTTCTTC.

The CDR3 is CSARRGLAGSHEQFF. CDR3 in DNA: TGCAGTGCTAGACGTGGCCTAGCGGGATCCCATGAGCAGTTCTTC. The chain is built from TRBV20-1 and TRBJ2-1, with 9 bases that match TRBD2. The germline gives CDR1 DFQATT, CDR2 SNEGSKA (reference sequence). The CDR3 consists of 15 residues. The V gene end was trimmed by 2 bases and the J gene end by 8 bases; junction bases not matched to a gene: 10.

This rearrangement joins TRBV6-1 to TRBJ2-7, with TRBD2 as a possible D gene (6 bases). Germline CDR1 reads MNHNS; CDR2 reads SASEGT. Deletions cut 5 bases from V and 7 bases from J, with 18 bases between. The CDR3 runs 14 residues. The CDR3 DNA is TGTGCCAGCAGTTATGGGGGGTCGAACGATGAGCAGTACTTC. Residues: CASSYGGSNDEQYF.

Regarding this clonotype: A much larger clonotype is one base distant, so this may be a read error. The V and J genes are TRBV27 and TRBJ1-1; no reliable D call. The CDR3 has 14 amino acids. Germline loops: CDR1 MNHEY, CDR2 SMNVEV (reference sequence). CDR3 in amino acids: CASSARTRNTGAFF. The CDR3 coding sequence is TGTGCCAGCAGTGCCAGAACAAGAAACACTGGAGCTTTCTTT.

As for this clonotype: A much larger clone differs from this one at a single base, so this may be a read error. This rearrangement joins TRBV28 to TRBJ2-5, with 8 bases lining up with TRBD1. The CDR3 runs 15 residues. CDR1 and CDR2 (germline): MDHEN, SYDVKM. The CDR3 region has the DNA TGTGCCAGCAGTTTGGATCAGGGGGCTTGGGAGACCCAGAACTTC. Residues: CASSLDQGAWETQNF.

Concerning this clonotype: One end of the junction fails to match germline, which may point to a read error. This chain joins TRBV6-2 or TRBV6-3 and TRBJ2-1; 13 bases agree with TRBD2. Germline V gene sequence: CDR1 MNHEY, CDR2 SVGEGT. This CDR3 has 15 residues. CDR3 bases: TGTGCCAGCGGTTTCGGGACTAGCGGGATCAATGAACAGTTCTTC. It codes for CASGFGTSGINEQFF.

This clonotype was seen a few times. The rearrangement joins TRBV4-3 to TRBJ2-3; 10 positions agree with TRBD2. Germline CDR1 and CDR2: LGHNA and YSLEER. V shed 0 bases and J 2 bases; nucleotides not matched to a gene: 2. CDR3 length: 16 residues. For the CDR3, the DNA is TGCGCCAGCAGCCAAGAAGCGGGAGGGCACACAGATACGCAGTATTTT. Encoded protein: CASSQEAGGHTDTQYF.

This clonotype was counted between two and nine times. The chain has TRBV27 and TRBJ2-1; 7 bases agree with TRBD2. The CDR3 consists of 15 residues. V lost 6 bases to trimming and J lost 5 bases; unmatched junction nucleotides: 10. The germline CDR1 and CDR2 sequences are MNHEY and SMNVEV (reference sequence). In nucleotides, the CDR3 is TGTGCCAGCAGCCCCAGTCCAAGCGGGGACAATGAGCAGTTCTTC. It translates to CASSPSPSGDNEQFF.

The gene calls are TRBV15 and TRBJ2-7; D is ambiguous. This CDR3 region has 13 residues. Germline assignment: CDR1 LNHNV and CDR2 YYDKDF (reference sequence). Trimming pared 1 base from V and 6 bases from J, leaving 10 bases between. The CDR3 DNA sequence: TGTGCCACCAGCAGAGGGACCACCTTCGAGCAGTACTTC. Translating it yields CATSRGTTFEQYF.